Below are 21 T cell receptor beta chains sequenced from a single sample in a study of T cell responses to AZD1222 COVID-19 vaccine. Repertoires were generated with immunoSEQ multiplex PCR, while TCRdb's copy carries only in-frame clones and drops some. The sample includes around 44,000 clones, 80% to 90% of them seen just once. Sequenced here: peripheral blood, sampled 28 days after the second AZD1222 dose. All receptors come from an adult who received the AZD1222 COVID-19 vaccine.

V and J are TRBV12-3 or TRBV12-4 and TRBJ2-1; D not resolved. V was shortened by 3 bases and J by 9 bases, with 6 bases between the two germline ends. This CDR3 spans 11 amino acids. CDR3 amino acids: CASSFPPEQFF. CDR3 in DNA: TGTGCCAGCAGTTTTCCCCCTGAGCAGTTCTTC.

V usage is TRBV19 and J usage is TRBJ1-5; 7 nucleotides line up with TRBD1. V lost 10 bases and J lost 1; bases outside the gene matches: 10. CDR1 and CDR2 from the germline V gene are LNHDA and SQIVND (reference sequence). The CDR3 has 15 amino acids. As DNA, the CDR3 is TGTGCCACCCAGCTGGCAGGGGGGAGCAATCAGCCCCAGCATTTT. Translating it yields CATQLAGGSNQPQHF. Filled out from reference TRBV19 and TRBJ1-5, the complete variable domain reads DGGITQSPKYLFRKEGQNVTLSCEQNLNHDAMYWYRQDPGQGLRLIYYSQIVNDFQKGDIAEGYSVSREKKESFPLTVTSAQKNPTAFYLCATQLAGGSNQPQHFGDGTRLSIL.

This chain connects TRBV5-1 to TRBJ1-2, with D hard to call. Trimming shortened V by 3 bases and J by 4 bases, and 10 bases separated the two germline ends. The CDR3 spans 13 residues. Germline CDR1 and CDR2: SGHRS and YFSETQ. CDR3 nucleotides: TGCGCCAGCAGCTACGACATCACCTATGGCTACACCTTC. It is translated as CASSYDITYGYTF.

This chain uses TRBV20-1 with TRBJ1-1; D is undetermined. The CDR3 runs to 12 residues. V gave up 3 bases and J gave up 7 bases, with 12 bases separating them. Germline assignment: CDR1 DFQATT and CDR2 SNEGSKA (reference sequence). Here the CDR3 reads CSASKGRDEAFF. The CDR3 nucleotides read TGCAGTGCTAGTAAAGGGAGGGATGAAGCTTTCTTT.

This clone occurred a few times. V is TRBV5-1 and J is TRBJ1-1; maybe TRBD1 (5 bases). Germline CDR1 reads SGHRS; CDR2 reads YFSETQ. With 0 bases removed from V and 0 bases from J, the gap between germline ends came to 12 bases. CDR3 length: 16 amino acids. This chain's CDR3 is CASSLEVRGMNTEAFF. CDR3 bases: TGCGCCAGCAGCTTGGAGGTACGGGGGATGAACACTGAAGCTTTCTTT.

This clone was seen a few times. This chain connects TRBV19 to TRBJ2-1; a weak D match, TRBD1 (5 bases). CDR1 is LNHDA, CDR2 SQIVND, per germline (reference sequence). This CDR3 region has 13 residues. Trimming removed 9 bases at V and 4 bases at J, with 13 bases between. CDR3 in DNA: TGTGCCAGCCTAAGCAAGGGGTACAATGAGCAGTTCTTC. It codes for CASLSKGYNEQFF.

The chain has TRBV7-9 and TRBJ2-3; 8 bases match TRBD1. The V segment lost 5 bases and the J segment 4 bases; nucleotides outside the gene matches: 2. The CDR3 length is 13 residues. Germline-derived CDR1 and CDR2 are SEHNR and FQNEAQ (reference sequence). The CDR3: CASSRTGSDTQYF. In nucleotides, the CDR3 is TGTGCCAGCAGCCGGACAGGGTCAGATACGCAGTATTTT.

This chain joins TRBV7-2 and TRBJ2-1; 7 bases fit TRBD1. V shed 3 bases, J shed 10 bases, and the junction held 6 bases outside the gene matches. CDR1 is SGHTA, CDR2 FQGNSA, per germline. The CDR3 extends over 13 amino acids. CDR3 nucleotides: TGTGCCAGCAGCTTGGGGACAGTCGGGGAGCAGTTCTTC. Its protein product is CASSLGTVGEQFF.

The chain links TRBV7-2 to TRBJ2-7; 14 positions match TRBD2. Germline values: CDR1 SGHTA, CDR2 FQGNSA. The CDR3 is 16 amino acids. Unmatched junction bases numbered 8, after V lost 5 bases and J lost 5 bases. The CDR3 nucleotides read TGTGCCAGCAGCCCCGGGACTAGCGGGAGCGCCCACGAGCAGTACTTC. Protein product: CASSPGTSGSAHEQYF.

This rearrangement joins TRBV28 to TRBJ1-1; D not certain. The germline CDR1 and CDR2 sequences are MDHEN and SYDVKM. Between the trimmed V and J ends, which lost 6 bases and 2 bases, there was a span of 4 bases. The CDR3 length is 11 residues. This chain's CDR3 is CASRTNTEAFF. CDR3 bases: TGTGCCAGCAGGACAAACACTGAAGCTTTCTTT.

The genes are TRBV29-1 and TRBJ2-7; 7 bases align to TRBD2. The CDR3 has 13 amino acids. The V gene's germline CDR1 is SQVTM and CDR2 ANQGSEA. V shed 7 bases, J shed 1 base, and the junction held 7 bases outside the gene matches. The CDR3 DNA follows: TGCAGCGCTTCAGAGGGAGGGTCCTACGAGCAGTACTTC. Encoded protein: CSASEGGSYEQYF.

This clone has only one observation. The rearrangement joins TRBV5-4 to TRBJ2-7, with 7 bases lining up with TRBD1. CDR3 length: 16 amino acids. Germline V gives CDR1 SGHNT, CDR2 YYREEE (reference sequence). Germline trimming cut 4 bases from V and 0 bases from J; bases unmatched to any gene: 10. CDR3 in DNA: TGTGCCAGCAGCCGTGGGGCAGGGGGATCCTCCTACGAGCAGTACTTC. Amino acid sequence: CASSRGAGGSSYEQYF.

This clone was counted between two and nine times. V is TRBV7-7 and J is TRBJ1-5; maybe TRBD1 (6 bases). The germline V gene encodes CDR1 SSHAT and CDR2 FNYEAQ (reference sequence). The CDR3 extends over 15 amino acids. V lost 5 bases to trimming and J lost 0 bases, with 11 bases between them. This chain's CDR3 is CASSPDRYSNQPQHF. The CDR3 DNA follows: TGTGCCAGCAGCCCGGACAGATATAGCAATCAGCCCCAGCATTTT.

V usage is TRBV28 and J usage is TRBJ1-4, with D hard to call. Trimming pared 1 base from V and 8 bases from J, leaving 20 bases between. CDR1 and CDR2 from the germline V gene are MDHEN and SYDVKM. The CDR3 is 17 residues long. Written as DNA, the CDR3 is TGTGCCAGCAGTTTATCGGCGATGAACCAACGGCCAGAAAAACTGTTTTTT. It specifies CASSLSAMNQRPEKLFF.

This chain uses TRBV2 with TRBJ2-7, with D tentatively TRBD1 or TRBD2 (6 bases each). CDR1 is SNHLY, CDR2 FYNNEI, per germline. V was trimmed by 2 bases and J by 3 bases, leaving 14 bases between them. CDR3 length: 15 amino acids. CDR3 in DNA: TGTGCCAGCAGTGAAAGGGGGGCGACCTTCTACGAGCAGTACTTC. Its protein product is CASSERGATFYEQYF.

The chain employs TRBV6-2 or TRBV6-3 and TRBJ1-2; a possible D gene is TRBD1 (5 bases). CDR3 length: 16 residues. V was clipped by 2 bases and J by 6 bases, with 19 bases between them. In germline, CDR1 is MNHEY, CDR2 SVGEGT. The CDR3 reads CASSYPRLLGTHGYTF. Here the CDR3 DNA reads TGTGCCAGCAGTTACCCCCGACTGCTAGGGACGCATGGCTACACCTTC.

V and J are TRBV7-2 and TRBJ2-1; TRBD2 agrees at 10 bases. The CDR3 length is 15 residues. The trim removed 6 bases at V and 8 bases at J, leaving 10 bases unmatched. Germline V lookup: CDR1 SGHTA, CDR2 FQGNSA. CDR3 sequence reads: CASSQMASGGDEQFF. CDR3 sequence (DNA): TGTGCCAGCAGTCAAATGGCTAGCGGGGGAGATGAGCAGTTCTTC.

Regarding this clone: The same CDR3 also results from other DNA sequences found in this sample. The V call is TRBV9, the J call TRBJ2-7; D tentatively reads TRBD1 or TRBD2 (5 bases each). CDR1 is SGDLS and CDR2 is YYNGEE in the germline V gene. This CDR3 spans 14 amino acids. The V gene lost 2 bases and the J gene lost 0 bases, with 9 bases spanning the gap. The CDR3 reads CASSVGGSSYEQYF. CDR3 nucleotides: TGTGCCAGCAGCGTTGGGGGTTCCTCCTACGAGCAGTACTTC.

The V gene is TRBV7-3, the J gene TRBJ2-1; D call uncertain. The ends were cut back, 2 bases at V and 4 bases at J, with 12 bases in the middle. Germline CDR1 reads SGHTA; CDR2 reads FQGTGA. This CDR3 is 15 amino acids long. CDR3 sequence reads: CASSLEVAPYNEQFF. The CDR3 region has the DNA TGTGCCAGCAGCTTAGAGGTAGCTCCATACAATGAGCAGTTCTTC.

The CDR3 is CASSQGRLGNQPQHF. CDR3 in DNA: TGCGCCAGCAGCCAGGGACGGCTGGGGAATCAGCCCCAGCATTTT. This sequence joins TRBV4-3 and TRBJ1-5, with D possibly TRBD1 on 5 matching bases. CDR1 is LGHNA and CDR2 is YSLEER in the germline V gene. This CDR3 is 15 amino acids long. V was pared by 3 bases and J by 4 bases, with 13 bases between.

This clone was recorded only once. The J gene is TRBJ2-7, the V gene TRBV19, with 9 bases identical to TRBD1. This CDR3 spans 14 amino acids. Trimming cost V 6 bases and J 2 bases; bases outside gene matches: 5. The germline gives CDR1 LNHDA, CDR2 SQIVND (reference sequence). In nucleotides, the CDR3 is TGTGCCAGTAGCGGGACAGGGAGGGCCTACGAGCAGTACTTC. It translates to CASSGTGRAYEQYF.